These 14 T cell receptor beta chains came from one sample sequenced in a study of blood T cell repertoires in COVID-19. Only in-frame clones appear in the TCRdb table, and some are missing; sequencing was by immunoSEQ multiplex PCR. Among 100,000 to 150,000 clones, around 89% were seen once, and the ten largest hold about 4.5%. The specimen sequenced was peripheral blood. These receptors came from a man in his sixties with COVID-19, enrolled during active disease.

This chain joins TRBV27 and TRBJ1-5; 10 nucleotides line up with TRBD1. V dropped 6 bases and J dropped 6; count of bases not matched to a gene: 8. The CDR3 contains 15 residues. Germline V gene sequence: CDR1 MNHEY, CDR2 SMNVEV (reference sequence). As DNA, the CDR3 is TGTGCCAGCAGACGGACAGGGGGTTTTGGTCAGCCCCAGCATTTT. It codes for CASRRTGGFGQPQHF.

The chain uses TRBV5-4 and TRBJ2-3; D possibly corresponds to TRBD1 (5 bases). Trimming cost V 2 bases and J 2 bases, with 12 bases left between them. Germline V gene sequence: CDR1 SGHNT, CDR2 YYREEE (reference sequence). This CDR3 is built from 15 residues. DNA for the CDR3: TGTGCCAGCAGCTTAGGCAGGGCGGACACAGATACGCAGTATTTT. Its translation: CASSLGRADTDTQYF. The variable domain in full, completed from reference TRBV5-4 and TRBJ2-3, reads ETGVTQSPTHLIKTRGQQVTLRCSSQSGHNTVSWYQQALGQGPQFIFQYYREEENGRGNFPPRFSGLQFPNYSSELNVNALELDDSALYLCASSLGRADTDTQYFGPGTRLTVL.

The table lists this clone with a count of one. The CDR3 bases are TGTGCCAGCAGCCAAGGAGATAATTCACCCCTCCACTTT. Encoded protein: CASSQGDNSPLHF. The chain joins TRBV3-1 (or the pseudogene TRBV3-2) to TRBJ1-6; unclear D gene. V was shortened by 1 base and J by 5 bases, with 3 bases between the two germline ends. The germline gives CDR1 LGHDT, CDR2 YNNKEL (reference sequence). This CDR3 region has 13 residues.

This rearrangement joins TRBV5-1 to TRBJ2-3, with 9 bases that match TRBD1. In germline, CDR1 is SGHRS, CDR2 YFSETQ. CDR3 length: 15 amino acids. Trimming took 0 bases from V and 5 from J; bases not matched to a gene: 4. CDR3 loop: CASSLGGQGGDTQYF. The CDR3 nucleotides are TGCGCCAGCAGCTTGGGGGGACAGGGCGGAGATACGCAGTATTTT.

The CDR3 region has the DNA TGTGCCAGCAGTTCGACTCTTGCAACTAATGAAAAACTGTTTTTT. Translating gives CASSSTLATNEKLFF. This sequence joins TRBV28 and TRBJ1-4; D gene uncertain. The germline V gene encodes CDR1 MDHEN and CDR2 SYDVKM. V was trimmed by 4 bases and J by 0 bases, leaving 9 bases between them. The CDR3 has 15 amino acids.

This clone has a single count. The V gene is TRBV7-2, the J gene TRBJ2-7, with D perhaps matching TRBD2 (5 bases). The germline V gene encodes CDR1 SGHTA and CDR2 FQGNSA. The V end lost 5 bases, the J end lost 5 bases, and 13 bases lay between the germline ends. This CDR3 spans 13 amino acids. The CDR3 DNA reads TGTGCCAGCAGCCCAACTAGGAGCCACGAGCAGTACTTC. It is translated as CASSPTRSHEQYF.

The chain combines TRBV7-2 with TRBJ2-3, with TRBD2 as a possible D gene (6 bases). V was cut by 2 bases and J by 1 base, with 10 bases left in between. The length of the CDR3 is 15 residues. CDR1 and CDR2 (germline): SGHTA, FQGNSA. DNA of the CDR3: TGTGCCAGCAGCTTACGGGCTAGCGGCACAGATACGCAGTATTTT. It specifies CASSLRASGTDTQYF.

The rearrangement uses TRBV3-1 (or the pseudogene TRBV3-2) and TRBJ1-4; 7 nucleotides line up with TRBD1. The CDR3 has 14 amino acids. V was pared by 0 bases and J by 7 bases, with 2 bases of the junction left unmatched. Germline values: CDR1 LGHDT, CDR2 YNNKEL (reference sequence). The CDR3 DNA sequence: TGTGCCAGCAGCCAAGATCGACAGGGTGAAAAACTGTTTTTT. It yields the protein CASSQDRQGEKLFF.

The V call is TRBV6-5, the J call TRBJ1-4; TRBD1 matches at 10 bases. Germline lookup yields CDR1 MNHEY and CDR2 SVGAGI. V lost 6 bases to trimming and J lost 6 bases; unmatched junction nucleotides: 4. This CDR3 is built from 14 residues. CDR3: CASRPDRGDEKLFF. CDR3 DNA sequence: TGTGCCAGCAGACCGGACAGGGGGGATGAAAAACTGTTTTTT.

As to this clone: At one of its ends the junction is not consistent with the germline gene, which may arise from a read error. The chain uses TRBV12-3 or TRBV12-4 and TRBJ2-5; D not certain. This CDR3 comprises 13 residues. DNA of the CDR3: TGTGCCAGCAGTCCTTTGGGCCAAGGGACCCAGTACTTC. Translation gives CASSPLGQGTQYF.

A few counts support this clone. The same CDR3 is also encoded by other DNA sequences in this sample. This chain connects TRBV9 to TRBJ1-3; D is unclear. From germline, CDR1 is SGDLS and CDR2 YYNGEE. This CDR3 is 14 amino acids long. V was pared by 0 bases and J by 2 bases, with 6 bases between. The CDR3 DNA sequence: TGTGCCAGCAGCGTAGGCACAGCTGGAAACACCATATATTTT. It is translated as CASSVGTAGNTIYF.

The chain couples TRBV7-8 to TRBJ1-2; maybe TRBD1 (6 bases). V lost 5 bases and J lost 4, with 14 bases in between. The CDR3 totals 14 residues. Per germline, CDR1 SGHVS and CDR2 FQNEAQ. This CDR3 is CASSLGGAGYGYTF. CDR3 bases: TGTGCCAGCAGCCTGGGGGGGGCTGGCTATGGCTACACCTTC.

CDR3 in DNA: TGTGCCAGCAGTCAGATGGCAGGTGTTGGGAATGAGCAGTTCTTC. It translates to CASSQMAGVGNEQFF. The chain couples TRBV7-2 to TRBJ2-1; D unresolved. CDR3 length: 15 amino acids. V was cut by 6 bases and J by 7 bases, with 19 bases left in between. The germline gives CDR1 SGHTA, CDR2 FQGNSA. The variable domain in full, completed from reference TRBV7-2 and TRBJ2-1, reads GAGVSQSPSNKVTEKGKDVELRCDPISGHTALYWYRQSLGQGLEFLIYFQGNSAPDKSGLPSDRFSAERTGGSVSTLTIQRTQQEDSAVYLCASSQMAGVGNEQFFGPGTRLTVL.

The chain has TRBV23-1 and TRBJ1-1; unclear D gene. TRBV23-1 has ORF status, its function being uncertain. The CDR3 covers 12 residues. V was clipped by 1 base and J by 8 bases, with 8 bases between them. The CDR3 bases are TGCGCCAGCAGTCAATTATCGGGGGAAGCTTTCTTT. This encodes CASSQLSGEAFF.